One sample yielded the 21 T cell receptor beta chains listed below, sequenced in a study of early T cells in non-severe SARS-CoV-2 infection. MiXCR was run by TCRdb on the 5' RACE reads, yielding one entry per CDR3 protein. This repertoire shows about 58,000 distinct CDR3 sequences, 9.5% to 15% found once; its top ten account for roughly a tenth. The sequencing input was whole blood. The receptor source for this set is an adult who was a healthcare worker with PCR-confirmed SARS-CoV-2 infection or an uninfected control (not recorded which).

This chain links TRBV10-3 with TRBJ1-5; 8 positions match TRBD1. V trimming: 2 bases; J trimming: 9 bases; junction bases outside the gene matches: 6. The germline gives CDR1 ENHRY, CDR2 SYGVKD. This CDR3 contains 14 residues. The CDR3 DNA reads TGTGCCATCAGTGAGAGACAGGGGTTAATGCCCCAGCATTTT. Its protein product is CAISERQGLMPQHF.

This clonotype was seen a few times. The V call is TRBV10-1, the J call TRBJ1-1; 7 positions agree with TRBD1. This CDR3 is built from 16 residues. The germline V gene has CDR1 WNHNN and CDR2 SYGVQD (reference sequence). The V segment lost 0 bases and the J segment 1 base; nucleotides outside the gene matches: 5. CDR3 bases: TGCGCCAGCAGTGAGTCGAGGGGGCGTAGGAACACTGAAGCTTTCTTT. The encoded protein is CASSESRGRRNTEAFF.

The chain employs TRBV7-6 and TRBJ1-1, with D uncertain. The CDR3 contains 13 residues. Trimming stripped 4 bases from V and 1 base from J, with 7 bases between. CDR1 is SGHVS, CDR2 FNYEAQ, per germline. The CDR3 is CASSSDGNTEAFF. CDR3 DNA: TGTGCCAGCAGCTCTGACGGGAACACTGAAGCTTTCTTT.

This clonotype appeared a few times. CDR3 sequence (DNA): TGTGCCAGCAGCTTAGGGGACAGGATCAATGAGCAGTTCTTC. Translating gives CASSLGDRINEQFF. The chain combines TRBV7-8 with TRBJ2-1; 8 bases are shared with TRBD1. The CDR3 covers 14 residues. The ends lost 1 base at V and 6 bases at J; junction bases unmatched: 2. Germline values: CDR1 SGHVS, CDR2 FQNEAQ.

This clonotype is labeled as medium-sized. The chain combines TRBV7-6 with TRBJ2-1; possible D gene TRBD1, 5 bases. V was cut by 3 bases and J by 5 bases, with 5 bases left in between. CDR1 and CDR2 (germline): SGHVS, FNYEAQ. This CDR3 comprises 12 residues. Written as DNA, the CDR3 is TGTGCCAGCAGCTTGACAGACAATGAGCAGTTCTTC. It encodes CASSLTDNEQFF.

In this sample, this clonotype turned up a few times. The chain combines TRBV7-9 with TRBJ2-7; 7 bases fit TRBD1. This CDR3 comprises 13 residues. With 5 bases clipped from V and 4 bases from J, the junction kept 5 bases outside the gene matches. Germline V lookup: CDR1 SEHNR, CDR2 FQNEAQ (reference sequence). Here the CDR3 reads CASSGTGEYEQYF. CDR3 sequence (DNA): TGTGCCAGCAGCGGAACAGGGGAATACGAGCAGTACTTC. The full variable domain, its missing parts supplied by reference TRBV7-9 and TRBJ2-7, is DTGVSQNPRHKITKRGQNVTFRCDPISEHNRLYWYRQTLGQGPEFLTYFQNEAQLEKSRLLSDRFSAERPKGSFSTLEIQRTEQGDSAMYLCASSGTGEYEQYFGPGTRLTVT.

The chain joins TRBV27 to TRBJ1-1; a weak D match, TRBD1 (6 bases). V was trimmed by 3 bases and J by 5 bases, leaving 10 bases between them. The germline CDR1 and CDR2 sequences are MNHEY and SMNVEV (reference sequence). CDR3 length equals 13 residues. The CDR3 here is CASSFRGGTEAFF. CDR3 nucleotides: TGTGCCAGCAGTTTCAGAGGGGGGACTGAAGCTTTCTTT.

The chain has TRBV16 and TRBJ2-7, with a possible D match to TRBD1 (6 bases). The CDR3 runs 11 residues. Deletions cut 5 bases from V and 5 bases from J, with 7 bases between. Germline loops: CDR1 KGHSY, CDR2 FQNENV. CDR3 nucleotide sequence: TGTGCCAGCAGCTACAGGGACGAGCAGTACTTC. Translation gives CASSYRDEQYF.

This clonotype showed up many times. The rearrangement joins TRBV6-1 to TRBJ1-2; no firm D call. This CDR3 comprises 15 residues. The V end lost 4 bases, the J end lost 3 bases, and 15 bases lay between the germline ends. CDR1 MNHNS and CDR2 SASEGT come from the germline V gene. Here the CDR3 reads CASSGGVAVYYGYTF. CDR3 sequence (DNA): TGTGCCAGCAGTGGTGGGGTGGCCGTATACTATGGCTACACCTTC.

V gene TRBV5-1 combines with J gene TRBJ2-2; D call uncertain. V shed 4 bases and J shed 3 bases, with 4 bases lying between them. Germline V gene sequence: CDR1 SGHRS, CDR2 YFSETQ. The CDR3 length is 12 residues. The CDR3 sequence is CASSVDTGELFF. The CDR3 nucleotides are TGCGCCAGCAGCGTTGACACCGGGGAGCTGTTTTTT.

This chain uses TRBV27 with TRBJ1-3, with D possibly matching TRBD1 (5 bases). The germline CDR1 and CDR2 sequences are MNHEY and SMNVEV (reference sequence). The ends were cut back, 0 bases at V and 7 bases at J, with 7 bases in the middle. The CDR3 extends over 13 amino acids. The CDR3: CASSLSAGNTIYF. The CDR3 DNA reads TGTGCCAGCAGTTTATCTGCAGGGAACACCATATATTTT.

This clonotype was recorded a few times. This chain links TRBV24-1 with TRBJ2-1; 14 bases align to TRBD2. CDR1 and CDR2 (germline): KGHDR, SFDVKD. The CDR3 is 16 amino acids. The V gene end was trimmed by 5 bases and the J gene end by 7 bases; junction bases not matched to a gene: 6. CDR3 sequence: CATSAPGLAGGNEQFF. The CDR3 nucleotides read TGTGCCACCAGTGCTCCCGGACTAGCGGGGGGAAATGAGCAGTTCTTC.

The chain uses TRBV6-6 and TRBJ1-3, with D tentatively TRBD1 (5 bases). Trimming stripped 2 bases from V and 0 bases from J, with 5 bases between. CDR3 length equals 14 residues. Per germline, CDR1 MNHNY and CDR2 SVGAGI (reference sequence). The CDR3 DNA follows: TGTGCCAGCAGTTACGGGGGCTCTGGAAACACCATATATTTT. Encoded protein: CASSYGGSGNTIYF.

This clonotype has ten or more counts. The V gene is TRBV6-5, the J gene TRBJ1-1; D is unclear. Trimming removed 7 bases at V and 3 bases at J, with 15 bases between. The germline CDR1 and CDR2 sequences are MNHEY and SVGAGI. The CDR3 is made up of 14 amino acids. The CDR3 region is CASTYTRGYTEAFF. CDR3 in DNA: TGTGCCAGCACCTACACCCGGGGTTACACTGAAGCTTTCTTT.

This clonotype has a count of ten or more. J is TRBJ2-7 and V is TRBV9, with 10 bases fitting TRBD1. Looked up from germline, CDR1 is SGDLS and CDR2 is YYNGEE. The junction had 4 bases not matched to a gene; V was cut back by 0 bases and J by 4 bases. CDR3 size: 15 residues. The CDR3 nucleotides read TGTGCCAGCAGCGTAGGTGGGACAGGGGAATACGAGCAGTACTTC. This sequence encodes CASSVGGTGEYEQYF.

This clonotype showed up many times. V gene TRBV7-2 combines with J gene TRBJ2-7; 14 bases fit TRBD2. Trimming removed 3 bases from V and 0 bases from J; junction bases left unmatched: 7. Germline CDR1 and CDR2: SGHTA and FQGNSA. The CDR3 spans 18 residues. This chain's CDR3 is CASSFAGTSGSHSYEQYF. The CDR3 DNA sequence: TGTGCCAGCAGCTTCGCCGGGACTAGCGGGAGCCACTCCTACGAGCAGTACTTC.

This clonotype showed up just a few times. The CDR3 DNA reads as TGTGCCAGCAGTAGTTGGGCAGGGCCGAACACTGAAGCTTTCTTT. Protein: CASSSWAGPNTEAFF. The chain employs TRBV12-3 or TRBV12-4 and TRBJ1-1; possibly TRBD1 for D (5 bases). V shed 5 bases and J shed 1 base, with 14 bases lying between them. The CDR3 runs 15 residues.

This clonotype was found a few times. The chain joins TRBV13 to TRBJ2-1; D gene uncertain. CDR1 is PRHDT and CDR2 is FYEKMQ in the germline V gene (reference sequence). V was shortened by 0 bases and J by 8 bases, with 5 bases between the two germline ends. CDR3 size: 12 residues. The CDR3 nucleotides read TGTGCCAGCAGCTTAGGGTGGGATGAGCAGTTCTTC. Its translation: CASSLGWDEQFF.

There are a few counts of this clonotype. The CDR3 coding sequence is TGCGCCAGCAGCCAATTTACAGGGAGCTACGAGCAGTACTTC. This gives the protein CASSQFTGSYEQYF. The gene calls are TRBV4-3 and TRBJ2-7, with D perhaps matching TRBD1 (6 bases). The CDR3 contains 14 residues. From germline, CDR1 is LGHNA and CDR2 YSLEER. The germline V and J ends were trimmed by 2 bases and 3 bases, with 11 bases remaining between them.

This clonotype showed up just a few times. The gene calls are TRBV28 and TRBJ2-7, with D unclear. Looked up from germline, CDR1 is MDHEN and CDR2 is SYDVKM. Trimming shortened V by 3 bases and J by 6 bases, and 27 bases separated the two germline ends. The CDR3 is made up of 18 amino acids. The CDR3: CASSFWSRALAPPGEQYF. The CDR3 region has the DNA TGTGCCAGCAGTTTCTGGTCCCGCGCCCTGGCTCCCCCGGGCGAGCAGTACTTC.

The gene calls are TRBV7-2 and TRBJ1-1, with D possibly being TRBD1 (5 bases). The CDR3 totals 12 residues. Trimming stripped 4 bases from V and 8 bases from J, with 11 bases between. Germline CDR1 SGHTA, CDR2 FQGNSA. Here the CDR3 reads CASSSYRREAFF. Written as DNA, the CDR3 is TGTGCCAGCAGCTCGTACAGGAGAGAAGCTTTCTTT.